These 12 T cell receptor beta chains came from one sample sequenced in a study of blood T cell repertoires in COVID-19. Sequencing was performed with immunoSEQ multiplex PCR; in TCRdb, only in-frame clones are kept and a portion is missing. The profile shows more than 80,000 clones, more than 75% of them singletons. Material for sequencing was peripheral blood. The receptors come from a woman over 75 with active or convalescent COVID-19.

J is TRBJ2-7 and V is TRBV21-1; the tabulated D call, TRBD1, remains unverified against the DNA. TRBV21-1 is an annotated pseudogene. This CDR3 region has 15 residues. CDR3 in amino acids: CASSWRTGTVYEQYF. CDR3 DNA sequence: TGTGCCAGCAGCTGGAGGACAGGTACAGTCTACGAGCAGTACTTC.

The V gene is TRBV3-1 (or the pseudogene TRBV3-2), the J gene TRBJ2-3, with D unresolved. The germline V gene encodes CDR1 LGHDT and CDR2 YNNKEL (reference sequence). The CDR3 runs to 11 residues. Between the trimmed V and J ends, which lost 4 bases and 4 bases, there was a span of 3 bases. DNA of the CDR3: TGTGCCAGCAGCCGCGCAGATACGCAGTATTTT. Its translation: CASSRADTQYF.

The genes are TRBV2 and TRBJ2-7; the match to TRBD2 covers 8 bases. Trimming took 3 bases from V and 3 from J; bases not matched to a gene: 7. This CDR3 spans 15 amino acids. The germline gives CDR1 SNHLY, CDR2 FYNNEI. CDR3 in amino acids: CASSEGRGGIYEQYF. In nucleotides, the CDR3 is TGTGCCAGCAGTGAGGGCCGGGGGGGCATCTACGAGCAGTACTTC.

The chain employs TRBV7-2 and TRBJ2-1; 7 bases fit TRBD1. CDR3 length: 16 residues. J gave up 7 bases and V 5 bases, and 14 bases lay outside the gene matches. Germline values: CDR1 SGHTA, CDR2 FQGNSA. This chain's CDR3 is CASSPGRGQGVNEQFF. The CDR3 DNA reads as TGTGCCAGCAGCCCGGGGAGAGGGCAGGGGGTGAATGAGCAGTTCTTC.

The J gene is TRBJ2-7, the V gene TRBV28; D perhaps matches TRBD1 (6 bases). Per the germline V gene, CDR1 is MDHEN and CDR2 is SYDVKM. V gave up 4 bases and J gave up 7 bases, with 11 bases separating them. This CDR3 spans 12 amino acids. The DNA for the CDR3 is TGTGCCAGCAGTTCAGGGGCAAATGAGCAGTACTTC. Translating it yields CASSSGANEQYF.

The chain carries TRBV7-2 and TRBJ2-2, with D maybe TRBD1 (5 bases). The germline V gene encodes CDR1 SGHTA and CDR2 FQGNSA. CDR3 size: 13 residues. The V and J ends lost 3 bases and 6 bases respectively, with 8 bases between them. The CDR3 is CASSFKGPGELFF. The CDR3 coding sequence is TGTGCCAGCAGCTTTAAGGGGCCCGGGGAGCTGTTTTTT.

This clone was counted once. The rearrangement links TRBV18 to TRBJ1-1, with D hard to call. V was pared by 6 bases and J by 0 bases, with 5 bases between. Looked up from germline, CDR1 is KGHSH and CDR2 is LQKENI. CDR3 size: 12 residues. The CDR3 DNA reads TGTGCCAGCTCGACTATGAACACTGAAGCTTTCTTT. This sequence encodes CASSTMNTEAFF.

The genes are TRBV7-2 and TRBJ2-5, with D uncertain. The V end lost 5 bases, the J end lost 2 bases, and 3 bases lay between the germline ends. This CDR3 contains 11 residues. The germline V gene encodes CDR1 SGHTA and CDR2 FQGNSA. CDR3 coding DNA: TGTGCCAGCAGCGAGCAAGAGACCCAGTACTTC. It specifies CASSEQETQYF.

Notes on this clone: The sample has other DNA sequences that encode this CDR3 too. The chain links TRBV6-5 to TRBJ2-5; the match to TRBD2 covers 12 bases. The CDR3 is 15 residues long. The V and J ends lost 5 bases and 3 bases, in that order; junction bases with no gene match: 4. Germline loops: CDR1 MNHEY, CDR2 SVGAGI. The CDR3 sequence is CASSLLAGGEETQYF. As DNA, the CDR3 is TGTGCCAGCAGTCTACTAGCGGGGGGCGAAGAGACCCAGTACTTC.

The rearrangement links TRBV29-1 to TRBJ1-4; 7 bases align to TRBD1. The CDR3 is 11 residues long. Trimming cost V 4 bases and J 7 bases; bases outside gene matches: 0. Per the germline V gene, CDR1 is SQVTM and CDR2 is ANQGSEA. The CDR3 nucleotides are TGCAGCGTTGCAGGGGGTGAAAAACTGTTTTTT. Its protein product is CSVAGGEKLFF.

This CDR3 reads CASSEIQGIYGYTF. The CDR3 bases are TGTGCCAGCAGCGAAATACAGGGGATTTATGGCTACACCTTC. V usage is TRBV7-6 and J usage is TRBJ1-2, with 7 bases matching TRBD1. Germline V gene lookup returns CDR1 SGHVS and CDR2 FNYEAQ. After removal of 5 bases from V and 5 bases from J, the junction contained 8 bases not matched to a gene. The CDR3 sequence is 14 residues long.

This rearrangement joins TRBV11-3 to TRBJ2-7, with 8 positions matching TRBD1. The CDR3 contains 15 residues. Trimming removed 5 bases from V and 5 bases from J; junction bases left unmatched: 11. Germline V gene lookup returns CDR1 SGHNT and CDR2 YENEEA. The CDR3 coding sequence is TGTGCCAGCAGCCTAGGACAGGGAGATTGGGACGAGCAGTACTTC. Protein sequence: CASSLGQGDWDEQYF.